This section outlines one T cell receptor (beta chain) sequence together with its context. Looked up from germline, CDR1 is MDHEN and CDR2 is SYDVKM. The CDR3 extends over 15 amino acids. Trimming stripped 6 bases from V and 3 bases from J, with 15 bases between. The data belong to a study of blood T cell repertoires in COVID-19. For the study at large: There were acute and convalescent COVID-19 samples, and they came from the United States, Italy and Spain. From T cells, B-cell-depleted T cells, or PBMCs came the material, which was cDNA or gDNA.

Some clones are missing from TCRdb's copy, which holds only in-frame ones; the method was immunoSEQ multiplex PCR. Of 250,000 to 300,000 clones in the sample, around 80% are singletons; the top ten hold 4.1%. The V call is TRBV28, the J call TRBJ2-1; tentative D call: TRBD1 (6 bases). This clonotype was obtained from a man aged 30 to 45 with acute COVID-19. The sample consisted of PBMCs or T cells enriched from blood (not recorded which). For the CDR3, the DNA is TGTGCCAGCAGGGGGGCGGTCCTCAACTACAATGAGCAGTTCTTC. It translates to CASRGAVLNYNEQFF.